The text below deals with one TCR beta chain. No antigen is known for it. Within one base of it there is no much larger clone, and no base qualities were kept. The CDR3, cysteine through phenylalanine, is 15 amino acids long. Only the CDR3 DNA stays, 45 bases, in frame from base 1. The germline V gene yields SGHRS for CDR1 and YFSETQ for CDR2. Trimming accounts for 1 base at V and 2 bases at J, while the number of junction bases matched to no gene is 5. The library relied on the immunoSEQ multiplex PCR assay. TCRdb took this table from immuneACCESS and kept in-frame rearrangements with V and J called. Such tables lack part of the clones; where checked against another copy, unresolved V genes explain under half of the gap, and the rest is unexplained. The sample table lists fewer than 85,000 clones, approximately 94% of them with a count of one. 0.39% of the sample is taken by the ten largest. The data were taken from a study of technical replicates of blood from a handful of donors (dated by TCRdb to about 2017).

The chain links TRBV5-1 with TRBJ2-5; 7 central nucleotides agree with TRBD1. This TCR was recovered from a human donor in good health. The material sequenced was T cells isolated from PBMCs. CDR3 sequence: CASSLIRDRQETQYF. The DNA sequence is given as TGCGCCAGCAGCTTGATCCGGGACAGACAAGAGACCCAGTACTTC.